Listed here are 12 T cell receptor beta chains from one sample, sequenced in a study of read filtering for tumor transcriptome and immune sequencing. Molecular barcoded adaptors covering alpha/delta and beta/gamma chains were used on 400 ng RNA. A single record per CDR3 protein comes from TCRdb applying MiXCR to the reads. The table lists some 80,000 distinct CDR3 sequences, approximately 13% of them singletons. Material for sequencing was a population of CD138-negative cells sorted from bone marrow. The receptors here all came from a donor aged 40 or over with multiple myeloma.

The gene calls are TRBV7-6 and TRBJ2-1; 7 bases align to TRBD2. The length of the CDR3 is 16 residues. Germline-derived CDR1 and CDR2 are SGHVS and FNYEAQ. With V trimmed by 1 base and J by 4 bases, 7 bases remained unmatched. The CDR3 here is CASSLEASGGYNEQFF. The DNA of the CDR3 is TGTGCCAGCAGCTTAGAGGCTAGCGGAGGGTACAATGAGCAGTTCTTC.

This clonotype was seen ten or more times. The chain joins TRBV24-1 to TRBJ2-1; 9 bases are shared with TRBD1. The CDR3 runs to 17 residues. The V gene's germline CDR1 is KGHDR and CDR2 SFDVKD. V trimming: 7 bases; J trimming: 1 base; junction bases outside the gene matches: 10. The CDR3, as DNA: TGTGCCACCAGCTCCCCATCTGGGACAGGGTCCTACAATGAGCAGTTCTTC. This encodes CATSSPSGTGSYNEQFF.

As regards this clonotype: With a much larger clone just one base away, this may be a read error. V and J are TRBV20-1 and TRBJ2-7; 7 nucleotides align to TRBD2. The germline V gene encodes CDR1 DFQATT and CDR2 SNEGSKA (reference sequence). J gave up 0 bases and V 5 bases, and 7 bases lay outside the gene matches. The CDR3 length is 14 residues. CDR3 sequence reads: CSAGVRDYSYEQYF. CDR3 DNA: TGCAGTGCTGGAGTCCGGGACTACTCCTACGAGCAGTACTTC.

This clonotype came up many times. V and J are TRBV12-5 and TRBJ1-1; a possible D gene is TRBD1 (6 bases). CDR3 length: 14 residues. Trimming removed 0 bases at V and 5 bases at J, with 10 bases between. From germline, CDR1 is LGHNT and CDR2 FRNRAP. In DNA, the CDR3 is TGTGCTAGTGGTTTGGTACAAGGGGGGACTGAAGCTTTCTTT. Amino acid sequence: CASGLVQGGTEAFF. Using reference TRBV12-5 and TRBJ1-1 for the parts outside the CDR3, the full variable domain is DARVTQTPRHKVTEMGQEVTMRCQPILGHNTVFWYRQTMMQGLELLAYFRNRAPLDDSGMPKDRFSAEMPDATLATLKIQPSEPRDSAVYFCASGLVQGGTEAFFGQGTRLTVV.

This chain uses TRBV11-2 with TRBJ2-2, with TRBD1 as a possible D gene (5 bases). Trimming removed 5 bases at V and 4 bases at J, with 11 bases between. The CDR3 covers 14 residues. Germline V gene data show CDR1 as SGHAT and CDR2 as FQNNGV. In nucleotides, the CDR3 is TGTGCCAGCAGCCCGCAGGGCGGCACCGGGGAGCTGTTTTTT. Protein sequence: CASSPQGGTGELFF.

This clonotype has at least ten counts. The chain is built from TRBV15 and TRBJ2-7; 10 bases line up with TRBD1. The CDR3 loop spans 14 amino acids. V lost 5 bases to trimming and J lost 6 bases; unmatched junction nucleotides: 7. The germline gives CDR1 LNHNV, CDR2 YYDKDF (reference sequence). CDR3 region: CATSGGQGSAEQYF. Written as DNA, the CDR3 is TGTGCCACCAGCGGGGGACAGGGGTCGGCCGAGCAGTACTTC. Looking up the rest from reference TRBV15 and TRBJ2-7 gives the full variable domain: DAMVIQNPRYQVTQFGKPVTLSCSQTLNHNVMYWYQQKSSQAPKLLFHYYDKDFNNEADTPDNFQSRRPNTSFCFLDIRSPGLGDTAMYLCATSGGQGSAEQYFGPGTRLTVT.

This clonotype was recorded many times. The rearrangement uses TRBV27 and TRBJ2-1, with TRBD2 matching over 13 bases. The CDR3 has 17 amino acids. Germline loops: CDR1 MNHEY, CDR2 SMNVEV (reference sequence). Germline trimming cut 2 bases from V and 6 bases from J; bases unmatched to any gene: 7. The CDR3: CASSLRTSGSRVNEQFF. In nucleotides, the CDR3 is TGTGCCAGCAGTTTAAGGACTAGCGGGAGCAGGGTCAATGAGCAGTTCTTC.

This clonotype was recorded many times. J is TRBJ2-1 and V is TRBV5-1; TRBD2 might be the D (6 bases). Germline assignment: CDR1 SGHRS and CDR2 YFSETQ. This CDR3 spans 14 amino acids. V lost 0 bases and J 5 bases, leaving 9 bases between the germline ends. The CDR3 loop reads CASSLAGSHNEQFF. DNA for the CDR3: TGCGCCAGCAGCTTGGCCGGGAGCCACAATGAGCAGTTCTTC.

In this sample, this clonotype turned up many times. The chain joins TRBV7-8 to TRBJ2-2; 9 bases match TRBD1. CDR1 is SGHVS and CDR2 is FQNEAQ in the germline V gene. The J segment lost 3 bases and the V segment lost 4 bases, leaving 6 bases of the junction unmatched. The CDR3 has 16 amino acids. DNA of the CDR3: TGTGCCAGCAGCTCTAGGGGACAGGGTCACACCGGGGAGCTGTTTTTT. Translated: CASSSRGQGHTGELFF.

This clonotype was seen at least ten times. The chain employs TRBV20-1 and TRBJ2-3; TRBD2 aligns across 7 bases. V lost 3 bases, J lost 2 bases, and 5 bases stayed unmatched. CDR3 length equals 14 residues. Germline V CDR1 and CDR2: DFQATT, SNEGSKA (reference sequence). CDR3 DNA: TGCAGTGCTAGGACAGCGGGGAACACAGATACGCAGTATTTT. Translating it yields CSARTAGNTDTQYF.

This clonotype appeared a few times. Without the conserved terminal phenylalanine or tryptophan, this CDR3 likely stems from a read error. This chain connects TRBV5-5 to TRBJ2-7; D not certain. The CDR3 is made up of 15 amino acids. The germline V and J ends were trimmed by 3 bases and 2 bases, with 15 bases remaining between them. Germline V lookup: CDR1 SGHKS, CDR2 YYEKEE (reference sequence). CDR3 sequence: CASSWGAVAAYEQYS. The CDR3 nucleotides are TGTGCCAGCAGCTGGGGTGCGGTCGCAGCCTACGAGCAGTACTCC.

Details on this clonotype: Possible read error: a much larger clone is one base away. This rearrangement joins TRBV29-1 to TRBJ2-3; D unresolved. This CDR3 spans 11 amino acids. V was pared by 7 bases and J by 4 bases, with 9 bases between. Germline-derived CDR1 and CDR2 are SQVTM and ANQGSEA. In DNA form, the CDR3 reads TGCAGCGCTGCTGGGGCAGATACGCAGTATTTT. Protein sequence: CSAAGADTQYF.